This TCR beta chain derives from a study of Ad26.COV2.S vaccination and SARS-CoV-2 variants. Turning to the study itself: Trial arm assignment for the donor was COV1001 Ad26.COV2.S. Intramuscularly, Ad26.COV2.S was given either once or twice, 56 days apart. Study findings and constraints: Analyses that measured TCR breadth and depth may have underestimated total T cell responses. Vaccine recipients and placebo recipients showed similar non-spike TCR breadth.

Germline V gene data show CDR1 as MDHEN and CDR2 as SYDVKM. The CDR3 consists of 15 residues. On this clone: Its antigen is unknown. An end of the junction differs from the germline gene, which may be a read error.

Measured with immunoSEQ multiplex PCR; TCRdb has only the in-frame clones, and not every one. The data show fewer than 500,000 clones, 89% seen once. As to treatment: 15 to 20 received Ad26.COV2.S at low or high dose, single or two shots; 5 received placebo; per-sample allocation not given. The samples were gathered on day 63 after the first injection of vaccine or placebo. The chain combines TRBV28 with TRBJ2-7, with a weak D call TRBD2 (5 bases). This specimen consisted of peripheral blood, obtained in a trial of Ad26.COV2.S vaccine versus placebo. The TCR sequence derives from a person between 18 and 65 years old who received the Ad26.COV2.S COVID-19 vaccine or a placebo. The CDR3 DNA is TGTGCCAGCAATTTATTTGGGAGTTTAAGGGACGAGCAGTACTTC. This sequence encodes CASNLFGSLRDEQYF.